This TCR beta chain was retrieved from a study of neurological immune-mediated disorders. The sorted libraries drew on under 1.3 million T cells that were CD4+ or CD8+. Many counts were recorded for this clonotype. Sequencing runs each generated in excess of 160 million TCR-beta sequences derived from 15-18 subjects. TCRdb fed the 5' RACE reads into MiXCR, producing one record per CDR3 protein. The sample lists 35,000 to 45,000 distinct CDR3 sequences, roughly 10% occurring once. Per germline, CDR1 WSHSY and CDR2 SAAADI. This CDR3 has 14 residues. Trimming stripped 0 bases from V and 5 bases from J, with 7 bases between.

Material for sequencing was CD4+ T cells from blood. This receptor was identified in a woman in her 30s with HTLV-1-associated myelopathy (HAM/TSP). The chain has TRBV10-2 and TRBJ2-2; D is uncertain. CDR3 protein: CASSESQRTGELFF. CDR3 sequence (DNA): TGCGCCAGCAGTGAGTCGCAGAGGACCGGGGAGCTGTTTTTT.